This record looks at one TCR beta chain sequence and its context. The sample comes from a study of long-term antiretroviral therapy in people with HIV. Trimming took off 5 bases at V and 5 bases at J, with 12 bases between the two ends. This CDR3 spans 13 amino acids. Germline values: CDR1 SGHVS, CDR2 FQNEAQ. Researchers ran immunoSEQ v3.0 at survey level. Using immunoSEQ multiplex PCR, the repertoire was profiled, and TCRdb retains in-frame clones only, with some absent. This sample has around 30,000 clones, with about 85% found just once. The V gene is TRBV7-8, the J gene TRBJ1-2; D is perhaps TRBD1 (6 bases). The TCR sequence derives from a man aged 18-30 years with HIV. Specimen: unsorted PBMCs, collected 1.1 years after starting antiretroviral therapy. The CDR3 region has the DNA TGTGCCAGCAGCCCCGACAGGAAGTATGGCTACACCTTC. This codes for CASSPDRKYGYTF.